This paragraph reports one TCR beta chain. The data derive from a study of OX40 agonist ivuxolimab in advanced cancers. For the study at large: Males comprised around 80% of the group, whose mean age was roughly 64 years (range roughly 20 to 90).

In germline, CDR1 is KGHSH, CDR2 LQKENI. The CDR3 is made up of 16 amino acids. Trimming cost V 3 bases and J 1 base, with 12 bases left between them. Repertoires were generated with immunoSEQ multiplex PCR, while TCRdb's copy carries only in-frame clones and drops some. The table lists 65,000 to 75,000 clones, 70% to 90% of them singletons. This chain connects TRBV18 to TRBJ2-2; D possibly corresponds to TRBD2 (5 bases). The specimen comprised CD4+ or CD8+ T cells sorted from blood, sampled in a trial of the OX40 agonist ivuxolimab. The clonotype was recovered from an adult with an advanced solid tumor such as melanoma, head and neck, liver or kidney cancer. In DNA form, the CDR3 reads TGTGCCAGCTCACCCCTAGCCCTGATGAACACCGGGGAGCTGTTTTTT. It codes for CASSPLALMNTGELFF.